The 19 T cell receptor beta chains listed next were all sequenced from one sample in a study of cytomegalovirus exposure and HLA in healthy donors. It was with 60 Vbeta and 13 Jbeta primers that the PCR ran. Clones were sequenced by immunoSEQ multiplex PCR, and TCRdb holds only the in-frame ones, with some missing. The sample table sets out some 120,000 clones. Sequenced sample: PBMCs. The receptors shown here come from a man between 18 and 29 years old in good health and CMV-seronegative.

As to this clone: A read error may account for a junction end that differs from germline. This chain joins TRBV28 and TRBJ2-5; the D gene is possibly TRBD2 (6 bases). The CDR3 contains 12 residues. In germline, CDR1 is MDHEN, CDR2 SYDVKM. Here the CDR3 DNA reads TGTGCCAGCAGTTTATGGGGCGGGACCCCACACTTC. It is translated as CASSLWGGTPHF. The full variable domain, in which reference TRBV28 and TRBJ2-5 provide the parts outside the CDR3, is DVKVTQSSRYLVKRTGEKVFLECVQDMDHENMFWYRQDPGLGLRLIYFSYDVKMKEKGDIPEGYSVSREKKERFSLILESASTNQTSMYLCASSLWGGTPHFGPGTRLLVL.

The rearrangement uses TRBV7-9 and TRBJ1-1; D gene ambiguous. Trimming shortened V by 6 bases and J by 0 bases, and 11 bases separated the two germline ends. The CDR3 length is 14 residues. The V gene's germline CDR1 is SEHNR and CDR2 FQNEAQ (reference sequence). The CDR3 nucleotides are TGTGCCAGCAGGGGCCGTCAAATGAACACTGAAGCTTTCTTT. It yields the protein CASRGRQMNTEAFF.

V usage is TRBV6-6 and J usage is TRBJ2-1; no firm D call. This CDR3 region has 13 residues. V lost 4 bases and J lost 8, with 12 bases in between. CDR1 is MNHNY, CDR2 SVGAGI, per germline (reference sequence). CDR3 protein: CASSFEPMDEQFF. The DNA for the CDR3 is TGTGCCAGCAGTTTCGAGCCGATGGATGAGCAGTTCTTC.

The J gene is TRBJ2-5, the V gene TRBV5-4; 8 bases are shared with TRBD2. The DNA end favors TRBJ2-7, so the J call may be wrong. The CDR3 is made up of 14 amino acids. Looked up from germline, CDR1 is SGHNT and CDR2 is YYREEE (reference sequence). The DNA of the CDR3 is TGTGCCAGCAGCTCCACGTTAGCGGGGCACGAGCAGTACTTC. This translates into CASSSTLAGHEQYF.

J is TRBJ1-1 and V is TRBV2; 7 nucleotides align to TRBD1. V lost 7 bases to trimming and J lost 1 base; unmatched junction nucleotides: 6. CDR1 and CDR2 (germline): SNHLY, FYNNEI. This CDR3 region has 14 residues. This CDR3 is CASMRDSGNTEAFF. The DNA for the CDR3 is TGTGCCAGCATGAGGGACAGTGGGAACACTGAAGCTTTCTTT.

CDR3 DNA sequence: TGTGCCAGCAGGCCTCAACAGGGAAGAGGGACTGAAGCTTTCTTT. Translation: CASRPQQGRGTEAFF. This chain joins TRBV28 and TRBJ1-1; maybe TRBD1 (6 bases). Per germline, CDR1 MDHEN and CDR2 SYDVKM. Trimming left V 6 bases short and J 5 bases short, with 19 bases between. The CDR3 covers 15 residues.

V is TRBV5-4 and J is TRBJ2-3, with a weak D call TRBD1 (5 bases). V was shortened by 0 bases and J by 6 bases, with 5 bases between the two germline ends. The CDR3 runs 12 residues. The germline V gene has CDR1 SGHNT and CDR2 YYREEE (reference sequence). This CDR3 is CASSLEGDTQYF. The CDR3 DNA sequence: TGTGCCAGCAGCTTGGAGGGGGATACGCAGTATTTT.

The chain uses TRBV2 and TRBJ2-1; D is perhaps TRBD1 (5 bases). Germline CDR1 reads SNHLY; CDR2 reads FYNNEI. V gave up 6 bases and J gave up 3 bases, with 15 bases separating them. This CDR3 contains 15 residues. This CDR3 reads CASRVDGAGYNEQFF. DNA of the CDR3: TGTGCCAGCAGGGTTGATGGGGCTGGCTACAATGAGCAGTTCTTC.

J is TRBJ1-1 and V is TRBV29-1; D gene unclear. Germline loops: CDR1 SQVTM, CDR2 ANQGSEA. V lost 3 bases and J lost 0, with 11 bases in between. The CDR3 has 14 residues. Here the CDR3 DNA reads TGCAGCGTTGACAGTGCCCACATGAACACTGAAGCTTTCTTT. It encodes CSVDSAHMNTEAFF.

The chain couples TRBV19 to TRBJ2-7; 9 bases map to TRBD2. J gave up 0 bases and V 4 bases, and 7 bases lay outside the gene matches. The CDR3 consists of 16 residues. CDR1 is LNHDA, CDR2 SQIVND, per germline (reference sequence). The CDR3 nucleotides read TGTGCCAGTAGTAGCTACTTAGCGGGGGACTCCTACGAGCAGTACTTC. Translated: CASSSYLAGDSYEQYF.

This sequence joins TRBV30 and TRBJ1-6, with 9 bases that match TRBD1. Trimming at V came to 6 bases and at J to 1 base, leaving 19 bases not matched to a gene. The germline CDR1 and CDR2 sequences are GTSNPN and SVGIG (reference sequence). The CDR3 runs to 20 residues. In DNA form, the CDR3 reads TGTGCCTGCAAAATCCAAACAGGGGGCTTACTACGGTCCTATAATTCACCCCTCCACTTT. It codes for CACKIQTGGLLRSYNSPLHF.

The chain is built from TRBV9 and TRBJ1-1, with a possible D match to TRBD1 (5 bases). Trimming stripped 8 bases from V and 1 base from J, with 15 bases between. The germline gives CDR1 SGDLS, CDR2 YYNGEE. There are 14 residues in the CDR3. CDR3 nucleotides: TGTGCCAGGAAGCCGGGACTCGAGAACACTGAAGCTTTCTTT. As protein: CARKPGLENTEAFF.

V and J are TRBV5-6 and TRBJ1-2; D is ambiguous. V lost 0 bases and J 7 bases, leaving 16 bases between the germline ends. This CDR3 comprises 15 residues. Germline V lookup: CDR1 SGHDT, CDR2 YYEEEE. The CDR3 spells CASSLVPGRRVGYTF. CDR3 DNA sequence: TGTGCCAGCAGCTTGGTGCCCGGCAGGCGCGTTGGCTACACCTTC. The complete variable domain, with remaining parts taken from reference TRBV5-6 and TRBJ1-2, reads DAGVTQSPTHLIKTRGQQVTLRCSPKSGHDTVSWYQQALGQGPQFIFQYYEEEERQRGNFPDRFSGHQFPNYSSELNVNALLLGDSALYLCASSLVPGRRVGYTFGSGTRLTVV.

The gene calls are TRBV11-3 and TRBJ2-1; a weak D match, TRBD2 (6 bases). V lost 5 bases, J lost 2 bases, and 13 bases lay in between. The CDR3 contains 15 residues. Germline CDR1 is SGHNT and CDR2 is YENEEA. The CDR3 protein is CASSPSGETYNEQFF. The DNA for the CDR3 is TGTGCCAGCAGCCCTTCGGGAGAGACCTACAATGAGCAGTTCTTC.

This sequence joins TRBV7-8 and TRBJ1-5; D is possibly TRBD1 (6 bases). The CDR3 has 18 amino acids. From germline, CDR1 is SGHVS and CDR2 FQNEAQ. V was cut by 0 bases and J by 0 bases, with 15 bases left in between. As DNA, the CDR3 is TGTGCCAGCAGCTTAGCGTCTCCCCGCAGGGGTAGCAATCAGCCCCAGCATTTT. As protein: CASSLASPRRGSNQPQHF. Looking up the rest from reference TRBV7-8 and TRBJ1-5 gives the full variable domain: GAGVSQSPRYKVAKRGQDVALRCDPISGHVSLFWYQQALGQGPEFLTYFQNEAQLDKSGLPSDRFFAERPEGSVSTLKIQRTQQEDSAVYLCASSLASPRRGSNQPQHFGDGTRLSIL.

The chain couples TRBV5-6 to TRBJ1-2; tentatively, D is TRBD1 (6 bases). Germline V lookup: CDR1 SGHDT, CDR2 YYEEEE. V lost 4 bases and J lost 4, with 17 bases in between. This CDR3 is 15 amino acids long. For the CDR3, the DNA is TGTGCCAGCAGCGGGGTAACAGGGCACACCTATGGCTACACCTTC. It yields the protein CASSGVTGHTYGYTF. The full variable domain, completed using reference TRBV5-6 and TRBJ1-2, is DAGVTQSPTHLIKTRGQQVTLRCSPKSGHDTVSWYQQALGQGPQFIFQYYEEEERQRGNFPDRFSGHQFPNYSSELNVNALLLGDSALYLCASSGVTGHTYGYTFGSGTRLTVV.

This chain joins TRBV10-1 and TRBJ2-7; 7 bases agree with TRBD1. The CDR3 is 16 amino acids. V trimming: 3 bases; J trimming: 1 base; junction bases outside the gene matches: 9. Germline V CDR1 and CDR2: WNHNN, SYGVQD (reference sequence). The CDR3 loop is CASSDDEGARSYEQYF. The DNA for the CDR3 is TGCGCCAGCAGTGACGACGAGGGGGCGAGATCCTACGAGCAGTACTTC.

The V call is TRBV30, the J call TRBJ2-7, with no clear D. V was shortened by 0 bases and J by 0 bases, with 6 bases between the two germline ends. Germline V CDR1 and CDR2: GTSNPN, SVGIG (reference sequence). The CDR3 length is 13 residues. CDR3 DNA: TGTGCCTGGAGTGTTATCCGCTCCTACGAGCAGTACTTC. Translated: CAWSVIRSYEQYF.

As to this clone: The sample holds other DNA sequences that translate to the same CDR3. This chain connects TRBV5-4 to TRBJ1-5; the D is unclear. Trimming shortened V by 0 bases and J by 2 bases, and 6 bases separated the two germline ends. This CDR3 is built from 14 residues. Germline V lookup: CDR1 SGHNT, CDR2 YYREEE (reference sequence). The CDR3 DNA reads TGTGCCAGCAGCTTGGGCGGTGGCAATCAGCCCCAGCATTTT. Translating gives CASSLGGGNQPQHF.